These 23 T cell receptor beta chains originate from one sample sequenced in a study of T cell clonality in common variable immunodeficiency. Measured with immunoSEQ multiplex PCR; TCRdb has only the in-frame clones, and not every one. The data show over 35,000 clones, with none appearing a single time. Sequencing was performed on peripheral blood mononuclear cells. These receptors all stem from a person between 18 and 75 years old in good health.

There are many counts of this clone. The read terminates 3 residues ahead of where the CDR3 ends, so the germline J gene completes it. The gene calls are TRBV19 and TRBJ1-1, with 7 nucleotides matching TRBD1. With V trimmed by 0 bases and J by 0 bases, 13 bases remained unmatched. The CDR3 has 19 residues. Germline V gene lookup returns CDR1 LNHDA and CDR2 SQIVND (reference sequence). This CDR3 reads CASSIDPRDSGLMNTEAFF. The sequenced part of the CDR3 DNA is TGTGCCAGTAGTATAGATCCGAGGGACAGTGGATTAATGAACACTGAA.

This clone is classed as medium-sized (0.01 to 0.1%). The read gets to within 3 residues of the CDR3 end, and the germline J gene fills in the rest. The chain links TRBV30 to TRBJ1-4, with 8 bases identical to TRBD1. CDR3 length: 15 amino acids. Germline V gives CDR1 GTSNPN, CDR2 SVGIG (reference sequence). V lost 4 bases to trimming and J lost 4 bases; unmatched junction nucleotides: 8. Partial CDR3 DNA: TGTGCCTGGATAAGGACAGGGAAACTTAATGAAAAA. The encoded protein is CAWIRTGKLNEK. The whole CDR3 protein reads CAWIRTGKLNEKLFF.

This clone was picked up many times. This CDR3 reads CASGIRNTDYGYTF. CDR3 bases read: TGTGCTAGTGGAATCCGGAACACAGACTATGGC. The chain carries TRBV12-5 and TRBJ1-2, with unresolved D. Read data end 3 residues before the CDR3 end; the end is taken from the germline J gene. The CDR3 extends over 14 amino acids. The V gene lost 6 bases and the J gene lost 3 bases, with 14 bases spanning the gap. The germline gives CDR1 LGHNT, CDR2 FRNRAP.

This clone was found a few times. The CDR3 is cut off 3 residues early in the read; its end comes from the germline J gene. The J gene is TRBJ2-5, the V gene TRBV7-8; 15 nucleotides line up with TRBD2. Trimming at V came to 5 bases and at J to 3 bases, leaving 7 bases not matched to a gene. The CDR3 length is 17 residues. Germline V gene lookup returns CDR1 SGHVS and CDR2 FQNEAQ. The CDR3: CASSRGLAGGPEETQYF. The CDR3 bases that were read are TGTGCCAGCAGCCGTGGACTAGCGGGAGGGCCCGAAGAGACC.

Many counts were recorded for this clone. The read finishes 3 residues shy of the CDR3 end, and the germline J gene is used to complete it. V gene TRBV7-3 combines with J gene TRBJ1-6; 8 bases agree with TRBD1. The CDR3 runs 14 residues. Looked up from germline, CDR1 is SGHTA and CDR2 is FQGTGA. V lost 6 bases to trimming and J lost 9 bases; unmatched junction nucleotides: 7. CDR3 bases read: TGTGCCAGCAGACTGGCAGGGGGCACTTCACCC. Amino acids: CASRLAGGTSP. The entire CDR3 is CASRLAGGTSPLHF.

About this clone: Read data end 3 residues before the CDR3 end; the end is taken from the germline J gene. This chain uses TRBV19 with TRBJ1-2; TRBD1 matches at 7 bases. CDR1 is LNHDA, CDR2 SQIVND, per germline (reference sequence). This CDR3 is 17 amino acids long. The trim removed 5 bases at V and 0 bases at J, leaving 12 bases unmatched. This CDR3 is CASSAWTGTPSNYGYTF. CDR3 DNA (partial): TGTGCCAGTAGTGCCTGGACAGGCACTCCCTCTAACTATGGC.

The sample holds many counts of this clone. The CDR3: CATSRDSYGYTF. CDR3 DNA, as far as it was read: TGTGCCACCAGCAGGGACAGCTATGGC. The rearrangement joins TRBV15 to TRBJ1-2; the D gene is possibly TRBD1 (6 bases). From the germline J gene comes the end of the CDR3, since the read stops 3 residues before it. V dropped 3 bases and J dropped 4 bases, with 6 bases sitting between them. There are 12 residues in the CDR3. Germline V CDR1 and CDR2: LNHNV, YYDKDF (reference sequence).

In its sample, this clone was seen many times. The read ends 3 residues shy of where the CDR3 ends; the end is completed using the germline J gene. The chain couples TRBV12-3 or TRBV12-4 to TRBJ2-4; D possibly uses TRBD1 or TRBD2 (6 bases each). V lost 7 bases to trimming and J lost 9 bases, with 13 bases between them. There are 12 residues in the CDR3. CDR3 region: CASKGEDAIQYF. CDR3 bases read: TGTGCCAGCAAGGGGGAGGATGCCATT.

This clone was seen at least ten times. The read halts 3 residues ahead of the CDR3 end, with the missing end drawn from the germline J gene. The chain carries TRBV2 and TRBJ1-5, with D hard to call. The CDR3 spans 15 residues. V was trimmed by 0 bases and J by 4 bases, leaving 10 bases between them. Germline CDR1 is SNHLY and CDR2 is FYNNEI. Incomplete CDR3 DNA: TGTGCCAGCAGTGAAGCGGCGGGAGAAAATCAGCCC. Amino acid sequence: CASSEAAGENQP. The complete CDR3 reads CASSEAAGENQPQHF.

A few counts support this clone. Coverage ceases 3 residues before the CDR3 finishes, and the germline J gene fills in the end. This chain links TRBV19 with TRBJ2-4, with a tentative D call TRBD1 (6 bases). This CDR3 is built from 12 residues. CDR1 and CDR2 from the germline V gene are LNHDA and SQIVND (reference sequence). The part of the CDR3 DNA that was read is TGTGCCAGTAGTCCCGGGACACCATAT. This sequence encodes CASSPGTPY. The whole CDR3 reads CASSPGTPYQYF.

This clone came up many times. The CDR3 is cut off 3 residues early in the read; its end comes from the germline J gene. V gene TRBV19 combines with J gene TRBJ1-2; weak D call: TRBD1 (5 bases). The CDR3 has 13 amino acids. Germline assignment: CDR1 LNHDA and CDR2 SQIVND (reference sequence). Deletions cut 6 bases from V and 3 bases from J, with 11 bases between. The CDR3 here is CASSPRGDYGYTF. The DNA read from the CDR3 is TGTGCCAGTAGCCCTCGGGGGGACTATGGC.

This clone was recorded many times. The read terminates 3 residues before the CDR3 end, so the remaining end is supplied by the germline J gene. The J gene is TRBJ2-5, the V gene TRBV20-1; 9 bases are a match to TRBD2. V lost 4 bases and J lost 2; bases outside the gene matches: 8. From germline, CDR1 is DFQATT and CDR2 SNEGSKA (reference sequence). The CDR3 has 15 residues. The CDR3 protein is CSATPPSGEQETQYF. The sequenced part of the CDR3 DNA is TGCAGTGCTACCCCCCCTAGCGGGGAACAAGAGACC.

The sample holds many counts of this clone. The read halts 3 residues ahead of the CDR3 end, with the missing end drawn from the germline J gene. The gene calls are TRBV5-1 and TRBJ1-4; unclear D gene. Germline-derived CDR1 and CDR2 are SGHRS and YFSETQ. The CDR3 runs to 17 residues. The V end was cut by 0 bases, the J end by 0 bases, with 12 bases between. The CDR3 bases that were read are TGCGCCAGCAGCTTGGGGCCAGCGGGTGCAACTAATGAAAAA. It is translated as CASSLGPAGATNEK. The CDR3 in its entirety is CASSLGPAGATNEKLFF.

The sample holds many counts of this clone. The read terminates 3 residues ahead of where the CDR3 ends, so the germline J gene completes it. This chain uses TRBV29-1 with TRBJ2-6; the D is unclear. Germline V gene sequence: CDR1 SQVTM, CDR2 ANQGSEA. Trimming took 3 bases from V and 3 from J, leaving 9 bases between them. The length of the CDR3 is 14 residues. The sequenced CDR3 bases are TGCAGCGTTGAGTCAGGTTTTGGGGCCAACGTC. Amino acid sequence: CSVESGFGANV. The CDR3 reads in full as CSVESGFGANVLTF.

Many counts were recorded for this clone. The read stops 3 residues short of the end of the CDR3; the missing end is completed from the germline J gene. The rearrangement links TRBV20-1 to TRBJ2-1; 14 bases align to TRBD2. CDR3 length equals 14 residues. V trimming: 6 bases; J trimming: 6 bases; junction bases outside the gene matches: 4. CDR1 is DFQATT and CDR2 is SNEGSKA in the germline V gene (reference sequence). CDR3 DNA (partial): TGCAGTGCCAGGACTAGCGGGAGGAGCAATGAG. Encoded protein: CSARTSGRSNE. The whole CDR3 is CSARTSGRSNEQFF.

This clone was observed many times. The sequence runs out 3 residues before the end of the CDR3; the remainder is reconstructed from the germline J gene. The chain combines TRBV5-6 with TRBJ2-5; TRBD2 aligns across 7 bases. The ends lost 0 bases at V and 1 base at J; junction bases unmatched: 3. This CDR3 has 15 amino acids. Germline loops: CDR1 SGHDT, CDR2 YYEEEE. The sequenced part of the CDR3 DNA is TGTGCCAGCAGCTTGGCGGGGGGATTCCAAGAGACC. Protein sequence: CASSLAGGFQET. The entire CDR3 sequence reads CASSLAGGFQETQYF.

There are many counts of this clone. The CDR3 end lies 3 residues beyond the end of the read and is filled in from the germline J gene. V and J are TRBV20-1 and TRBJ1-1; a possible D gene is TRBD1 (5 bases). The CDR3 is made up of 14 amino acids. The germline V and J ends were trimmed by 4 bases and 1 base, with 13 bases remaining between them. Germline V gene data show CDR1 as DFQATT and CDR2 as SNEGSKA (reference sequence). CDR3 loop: CSAKTGHQNTEAFF. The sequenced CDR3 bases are TGCAGTGCTAAGACCGGACACCAGAACACTGAA.

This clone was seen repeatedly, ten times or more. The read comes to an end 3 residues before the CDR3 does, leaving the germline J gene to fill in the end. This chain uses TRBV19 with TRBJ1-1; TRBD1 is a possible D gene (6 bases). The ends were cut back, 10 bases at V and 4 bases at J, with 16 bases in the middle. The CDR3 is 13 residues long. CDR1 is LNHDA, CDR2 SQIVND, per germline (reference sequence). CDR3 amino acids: CATRRGAGTEAFF. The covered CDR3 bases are TGTGCCACTCGTCGGGGGGCGGGCACTGAA.

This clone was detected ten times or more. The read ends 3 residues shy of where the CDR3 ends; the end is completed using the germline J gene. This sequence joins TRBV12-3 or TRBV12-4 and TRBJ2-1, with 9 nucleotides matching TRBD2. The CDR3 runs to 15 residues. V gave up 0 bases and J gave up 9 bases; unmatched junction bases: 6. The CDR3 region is CASSLAGRTSVEQFF. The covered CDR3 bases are TGTGCCAGCAGTTTAGCGGGCCGGACTAGCGTTGAG.

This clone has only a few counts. The covered CDR3 bases are TGTGCCAGCTCCTCGTCAGAGGGGGCGCTGCTCGAC. It is translated as CASSSSEGALLD. The full CDR3 sequence reads CASSSSEGALLDYTF. The chain couples TRBV18 to TRBJ1-2; the match to TRBD1 covers 7 bases. The CDR3 goes on 3 residues after the read ends, and that part is filled in from the germline J gene. The V gene's germline CDR1 is KGHSH and CDR2 LQKENI. The CDR3 contains 15 residues.

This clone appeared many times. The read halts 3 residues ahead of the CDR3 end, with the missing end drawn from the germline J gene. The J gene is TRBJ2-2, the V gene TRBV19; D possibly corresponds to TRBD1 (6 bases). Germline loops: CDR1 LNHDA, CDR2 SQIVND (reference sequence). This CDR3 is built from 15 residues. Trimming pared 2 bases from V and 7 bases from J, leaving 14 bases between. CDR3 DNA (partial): TGTGCCAGTAGTATACCCATTACAGGGAACGGGGAG. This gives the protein CASSIPITGNGE. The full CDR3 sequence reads CASSIPITGNGELFF.

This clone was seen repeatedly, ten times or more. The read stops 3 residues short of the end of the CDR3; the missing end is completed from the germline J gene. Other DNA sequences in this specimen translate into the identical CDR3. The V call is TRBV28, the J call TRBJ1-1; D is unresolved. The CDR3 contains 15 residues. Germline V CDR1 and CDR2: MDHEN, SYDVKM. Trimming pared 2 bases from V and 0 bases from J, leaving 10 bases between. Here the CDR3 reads CASSLTRGMNTEAFF. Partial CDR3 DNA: TGTGCCAGCAGTTTAACTCGCGGAATGAACACTGAA.

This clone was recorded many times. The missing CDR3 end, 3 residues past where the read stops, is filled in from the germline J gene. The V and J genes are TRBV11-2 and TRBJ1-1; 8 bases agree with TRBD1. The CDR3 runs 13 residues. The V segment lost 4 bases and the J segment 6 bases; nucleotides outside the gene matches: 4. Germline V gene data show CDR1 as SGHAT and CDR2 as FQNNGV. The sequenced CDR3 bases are TGTGCCAGCAGCTACCGACAGGGGTCTGAA. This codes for CASSYRQGSE. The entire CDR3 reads CASSYRQGSEAFF.